The text below deals with one T cell receptor beta chain. This clone was seen just once. Its antigen specificity is not known. Qualities for individual bases were not recorded, and no much larger clone is one base off. The data derive from a study of Ad26.COV2.S vaccination and SARS-CoV-2 variants (dated by TCRdb to the early 2020s). General notes on the study: Vaccine-arm donors came from COV1001, a multicentre, randomized, double-blind, placebo-controlled phase I-IIa trial of Ad26.COV2.S in healthy adults. The specificity and breadth of SARS-CoV-2-reactive T cell receptors after Ad26.COV2.S vaccination were assessed by TCRbeta repertoire sequencing. Trial participants were randomized into five groups of five, in which low-dose or high-dose Ad26.COV2.S was given once or twice, or placebo was given on both occasions. A total of 32 samples were included in the TCR-sequenced set, comprising some 20 Ad26.COV2.S vaccine recipients, 5 placebo recipients and 8 SARS-CoV-2 convalescent individuals. Investigators did not know the trial group allocation while performing experiments and assessing outcomes. Ad26.COV2.S was administered intramuscularly at a dose of 5x10^10 or 1x10^11 viral particles, either as one shot or as two shots given 56 days apart. The research as a whole found: The study was not powered for comparison of responses between vaccine doses or regimens. Non-spike TCR breadth was comparable between vaccine and placebo recipients, consistent with the vaccine containing only spike. The authors noted that the TCR breadth and depth analyses may have underestimated total T cell responses. Ad26.COV2.S recipients had higher spike-specific TCR breadth than placebo recipients (P = 0.0014). After vaccination, substantial breadth of spike-specific CD8+ and CD4+ T cell responses was reported.

Measured from the cysteine to the phenylalanine, the CDR3 is 13 residues long. Solely the CDR3 DNA is kept, with 39 bases framed from the first base. A distance of 12 bases separates the germline ends of V and J, which lose 8 bases and 2 bases respectively. CDR1 and CDR2, looked up from the germline V gene, are MNHEY and SVGAGI. The immunoSEQ Assay was used to sequence TCRbeta CDR3 regions. After extraction, genomic DNA underwent amplification by bias-controlled multiplex PCR, followed by high-throughput sequencing. The source study handled its data this way. Collapsing and filtering of sequences were performed to quantify the absolute abundance of each unique TCRbeta CDR3 region. Usable DNA was measured by amplifying reference genes present in all nucleated cells, and TCRbeta template counts were normalized to that usable DNA to estimate T cell fraction. Repertoire TCRs were annotated as SARS-CoV-2-specific when V gene, CDR3 amino acid sequence and J gene were exactly matched to a known reactive TCR set. The reference SARS-CoV-2 TCR set was derived from MIRA and filtered for enrichment in COVID-19-positive ImmuneCODE repertoires, a step that removed public or cross-reactive TCRs. Based on the MIRA antigens, annotated TCRs were further analysed at the level of specific ORF or position within ORF. Breadth was defined as annotated unique rearrangements over total unique productive rearrangements; depth was the summed frequency of those rearrangements. Group comparisons of TCR breadth used two-sided Wilcoxon rank-sum tests. TCRdb took this table from immuneACCESS and kept in-frame rearrangements with V and J called. Such tables lack part of the clones; where checked against another copy, unresolved V genes explain under half of the gap, and the rest is unexplained. V and J calls and clone size are those listed in that table; D and trimming were worked out from the DNA. This sample holds approximately 360,000 clones; 83% were observed only once. Jointly, the top ten make up approximately 7.8% of the sample.

The sample's treatment or condition label, in plain terms: over 15 received Ad26.COV2.S at low or high dose, single or two shots; 5 received placebo; per-sample allocation not given. For vaccine and placebo recipients, repertoires were sequenced using samples collected on day 63 after the first injection. Between 29 July and 7 August 2020, Cohort 1b enrolled 20 to 30 adults aged 18-55 years at one site in Boston, USA. Ad26.COV2.S was a replication-incompetent adenovirus type 26 vector that expressed a prefusion-stabilized SARS-CoV-2 spike protein derived from the original Wuhan strain. The sequencing here drew on peripheral blood, taken in a trial of Ad26.COV2.S vaccine versus placebo. The clonotype was recovered from a person between 18 and 60 years old who received the Ad26.COV2.S COVID-19 vaccine or a placebo. This receptor chain uses TRBV6-5 and TRBJ2-5, with TRBD2 tentatively as D gene (5 bases match). The CDR3 region has the sequence CASRLAGQETQYF. Here is the DNA: TGTGCCAGCCGGCTAGCAGGACAAGAGACCCAGTACTTC.